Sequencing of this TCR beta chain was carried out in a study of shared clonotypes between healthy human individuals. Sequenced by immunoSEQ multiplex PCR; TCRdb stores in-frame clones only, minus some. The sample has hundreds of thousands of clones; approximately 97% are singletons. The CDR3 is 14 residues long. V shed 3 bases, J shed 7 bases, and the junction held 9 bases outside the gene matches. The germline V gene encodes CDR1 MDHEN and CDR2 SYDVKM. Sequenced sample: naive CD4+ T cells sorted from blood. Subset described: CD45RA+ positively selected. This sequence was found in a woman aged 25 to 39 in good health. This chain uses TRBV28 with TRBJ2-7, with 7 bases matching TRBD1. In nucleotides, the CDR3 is TGTGCCAGCAGTTTCTTTAGGGGGCTCAGGGAGCAGTACTTC. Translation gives CASSFFRGLREQYF.